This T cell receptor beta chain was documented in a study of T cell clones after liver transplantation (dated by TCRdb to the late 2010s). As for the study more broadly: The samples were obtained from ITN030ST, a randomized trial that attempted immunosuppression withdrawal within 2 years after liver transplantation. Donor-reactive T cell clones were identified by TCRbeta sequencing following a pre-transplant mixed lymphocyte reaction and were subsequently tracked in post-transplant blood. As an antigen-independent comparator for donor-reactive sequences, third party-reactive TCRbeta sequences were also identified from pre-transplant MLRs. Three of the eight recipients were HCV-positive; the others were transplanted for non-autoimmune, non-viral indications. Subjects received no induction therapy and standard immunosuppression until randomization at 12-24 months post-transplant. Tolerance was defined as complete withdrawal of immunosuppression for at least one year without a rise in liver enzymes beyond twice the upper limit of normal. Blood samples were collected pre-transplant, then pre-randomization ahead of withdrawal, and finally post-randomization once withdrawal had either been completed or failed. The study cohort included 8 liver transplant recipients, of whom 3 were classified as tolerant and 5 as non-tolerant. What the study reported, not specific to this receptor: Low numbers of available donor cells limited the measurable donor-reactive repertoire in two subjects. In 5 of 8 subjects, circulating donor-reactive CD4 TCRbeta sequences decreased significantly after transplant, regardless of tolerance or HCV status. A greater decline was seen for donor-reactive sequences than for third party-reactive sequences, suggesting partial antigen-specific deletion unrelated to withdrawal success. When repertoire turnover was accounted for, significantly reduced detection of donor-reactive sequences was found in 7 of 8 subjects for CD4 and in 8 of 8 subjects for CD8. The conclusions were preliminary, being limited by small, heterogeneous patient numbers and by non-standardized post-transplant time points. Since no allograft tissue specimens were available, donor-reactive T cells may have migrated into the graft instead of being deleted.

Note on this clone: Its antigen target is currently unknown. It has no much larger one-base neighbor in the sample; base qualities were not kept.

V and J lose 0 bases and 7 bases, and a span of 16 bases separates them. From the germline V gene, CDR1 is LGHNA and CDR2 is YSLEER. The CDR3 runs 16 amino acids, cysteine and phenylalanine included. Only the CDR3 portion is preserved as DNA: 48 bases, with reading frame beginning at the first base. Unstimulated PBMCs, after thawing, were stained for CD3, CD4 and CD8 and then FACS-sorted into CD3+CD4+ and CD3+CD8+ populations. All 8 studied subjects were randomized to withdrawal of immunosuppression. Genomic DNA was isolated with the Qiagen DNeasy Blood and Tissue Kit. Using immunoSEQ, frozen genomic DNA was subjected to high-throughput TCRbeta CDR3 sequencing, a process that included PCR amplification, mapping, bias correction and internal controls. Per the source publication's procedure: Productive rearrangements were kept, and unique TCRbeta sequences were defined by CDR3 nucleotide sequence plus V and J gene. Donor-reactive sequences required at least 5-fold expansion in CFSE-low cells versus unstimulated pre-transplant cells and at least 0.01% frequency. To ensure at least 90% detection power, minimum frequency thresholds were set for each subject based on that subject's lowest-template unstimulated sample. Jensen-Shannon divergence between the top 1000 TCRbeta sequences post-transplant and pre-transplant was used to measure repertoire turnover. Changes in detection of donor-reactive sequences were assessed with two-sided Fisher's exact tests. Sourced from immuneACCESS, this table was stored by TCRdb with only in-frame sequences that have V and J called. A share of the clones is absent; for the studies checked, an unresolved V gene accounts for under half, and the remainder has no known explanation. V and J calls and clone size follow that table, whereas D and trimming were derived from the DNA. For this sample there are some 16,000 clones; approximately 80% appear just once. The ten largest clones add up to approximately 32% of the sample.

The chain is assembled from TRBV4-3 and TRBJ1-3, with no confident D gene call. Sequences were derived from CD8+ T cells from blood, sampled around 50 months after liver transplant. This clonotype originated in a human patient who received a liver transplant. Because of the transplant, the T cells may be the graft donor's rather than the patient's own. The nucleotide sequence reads TGCGCCAGCAGCCAAGATAGTACGGGTAGGGCGAACACCATATATTTT. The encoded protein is CASSQDSTGRANTIYF.